Following are 7 T cell receptor beta chains from one sample sequenced in a study of T cell responses to AZD1222 COVID-19 vaccine. The assay was immunoSEQ multiplex PCR, and TCRdb's table has in-frame clones only and misses some. In the table there are under 150,000 clones, about 91% of which are singletons. The material was peripheral blood, obtained 28 days after the second AZD1222 dose. The source is an adult who received the AZD1222 COVID-19 vaccine.

The genes are TRBV18 and TRBJ1-3, with D uncertain. The CDR3 is 15 residues long. In germline, CDR1 is KGHSH, CDR2 LQKENI. V was pared by 0 bases and J by 3 bases, with 9 bases between. CDR3 bases: TGTGCCAGCTCACCACCGGGAGGAAGTGGAAACACCATATATTTT. Its translation is CASSPPGGSGNTIYF.

The chain couples TRBV28 to TRBJ1-5, with a possible D match to TRBD1 (5 bases). The germline V gene encodes CDR1 MDHEN and CDR2 SYDVKM. This CDR3 has 13 residues. The germline V and J ends were trimmed by 10 bases and 9 bases, with 19 bases remaining between them. The CDR3 coding sequence is TGTGCCACCACGGGGGAGGGGCGCGGGCCCCAGCATTTT. It translates to CATTGEGRGPQHF.

The chain employs TRBV4-1 and TRBJ1-2, with TRBD1 matching 8 bases. This CDR3 has 16 residues. Per the germline V gene, CDR1 is MGHRA and CDR2 is YSYEKL. With 0 bases clipped from V and 5 bases from J, the junction kept 8 bases outside the gene matches. The CDR3: CASSQDIRGRRYGYTF. The CDR3 bases are TGCGCCAGCAGCCAAGATATCAGGGGGCGCAGGTATGGCTACACCTTC.

V gene TRBV18 combines with J gene TRBJ1-6; TRBD1 matches at 10 bases. After removal of 6 bases from V and 8 bases from J, the junction contained 10 bases not matched to a gene. This CDR3 region has 16 residues. Germline V CDR1 and CDR2: KGHSH, LQKENI. DNA for the CDR3: TGTGCCAGCTCGCTCTCGGGACAGGGGACATATTCACCCCTCCACTTT. This codes for CASSLSGQGTYSPLHF. Full variable domain (outside the CDR3, taken from reference TRBV18 and TRBJ1-6): NAGVMQNPRHLVRRRGQEARLRCSPMKGHSHVYWYRQLPEEGLKFMVYLQKENIIDESGMPKERFSAEFPKEGPSILRIQQVVRGDSAAYFCASSLSGQGTYSPLHFGNGTRLTVT.

This chain uses TRBV4-2 with TRBJ2-1; D gene unclear. Per germline, CDR1 LGHNA and CDR2 YNFKEQ. The CDR3 loop spans 15 amino acids. V lost 1 base to trimming and J lost 7 bases, with 14 bases between them. CDR3 region: CASSQGLGPLNEQFF. CDR3 coding DNA: TGTGCCAGCAGCCAAGGTTTGGGCCCACTAAATGAGCAGTTCTTC.

The table lists this clone with a count of one. CDR3 nucleotides: TGTGCCAGCAGCCATGCTCAGCGGCCCTACGAGCAGTACTTC. This sequence encodes CASSHAQRPYEQYF. The gene calls are TRBV3-1 (or the pseudogene TRBV3-2) and TRBJ2-7; tentative D call: TRBD2 (5 bases). Per germline, CDR1 LGHDT and CDR2 YNNKEL (reference sequence). The ends were cut back, 3 bases at V and 2 bases at J, with 11 bases in the middle. The CDR3 loop spans 14 amino acids.

The chain has TRBV5-6 and TRBJ2-1; TRBD1 aligns across 7 bases. Trimming at V came to 4 bases and at J to 2 bases, leaving 9 bases not matched to a gene. The germline CDR1 and CDR2 sequences are SGHDT and YYEEEE. The CDR3 is 16 amino acids. The CDR3 protein is CASSNEPGQPYNEQFF. CDR3 nucleotide sequence: TGTGCCAGCAGCAATGAACCGGGACAGCCCTACAATGAGCAGTTCTTC.